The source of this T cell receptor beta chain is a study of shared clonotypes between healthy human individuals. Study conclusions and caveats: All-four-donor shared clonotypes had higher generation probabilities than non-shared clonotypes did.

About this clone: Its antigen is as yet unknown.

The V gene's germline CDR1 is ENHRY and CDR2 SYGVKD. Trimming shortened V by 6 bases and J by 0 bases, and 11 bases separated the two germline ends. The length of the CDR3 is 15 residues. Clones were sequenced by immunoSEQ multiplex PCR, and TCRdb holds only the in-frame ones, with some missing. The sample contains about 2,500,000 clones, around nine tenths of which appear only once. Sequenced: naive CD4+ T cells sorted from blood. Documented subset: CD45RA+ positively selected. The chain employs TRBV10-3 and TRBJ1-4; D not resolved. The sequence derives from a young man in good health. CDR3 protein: CAIRPDGATNEKLFF. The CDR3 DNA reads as TGTGCCATCAGACCGGATGGGGCAACTAATGAAAAACTGTTTTTT.